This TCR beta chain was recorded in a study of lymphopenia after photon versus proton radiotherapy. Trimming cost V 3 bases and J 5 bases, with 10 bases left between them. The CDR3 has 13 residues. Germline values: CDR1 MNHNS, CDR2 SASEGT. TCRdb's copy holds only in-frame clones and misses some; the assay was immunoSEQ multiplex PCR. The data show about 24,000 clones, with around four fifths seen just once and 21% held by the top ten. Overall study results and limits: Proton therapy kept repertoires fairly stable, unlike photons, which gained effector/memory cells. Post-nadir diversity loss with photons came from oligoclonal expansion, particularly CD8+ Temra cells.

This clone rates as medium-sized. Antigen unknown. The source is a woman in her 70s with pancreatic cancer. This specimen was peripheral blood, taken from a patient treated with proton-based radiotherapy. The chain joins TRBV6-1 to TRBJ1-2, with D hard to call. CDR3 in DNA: TGTGCCAGCAGTGACACACAGAGGTATGGCTACACCTTC. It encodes CASSDTQRYGYTF.